The 2 T cell receptor beta chains in this list originate from one sample, sequenced in a study of blood T cells in healthy people across ages. A second PCR, run for about 6 to 11 cycles, used a sample-barcoded 5' primer plus a J-beta primer mix. TCRdb called the 5' RACE reads again in MiXCR, with one record for every CDR3 protein. The repertoire consists of fewer than 2 million distinct CDR3 sequences, with 39% occurring once and the leading ten covering roughly 23%. Material for sequencing was blood. The receptors originated from a human donor in good health.

The rearrangement links TRBV7-2 to TRBJ2-6; tentatively, D is TRBD1 (6 bases). This CDR3 is built from 17 residues. The V end lost 5 bases, the J end lost 0 bases, and 14 bases lay between the germline ends. The germline V gene encodes CDR1 SGHTA and CDR2 FQGNSA. The CDR3 loop reads CASSVKPGASGANVLTF. The CDR3 DNA reads as TGTGCCAGCAGCGTAAAGCCAGGGGCCTCTGGGGCCAACGTCCTGACTTTC.

Only a few counts were recorded for this clonotype. The rearrangement links TRBV7-9 to TRBJ2-1; TRBD2 aligns across 8 bases. The V segment lost 6 bases and the J segment 8 bases; nucleotides outside the gene matches: 12. Germline V gene lookup returns CDR1 SEHNR and CDR2 FQNEAQ (reference sequence). There are 15 residues in the CDR3. In nucleotides, the CDR3 is TGTGCCAGCAGATCAGCGGGGGCCGCGTTCCATGAGCAGTTCTTC. This translates into CASRSAGAAFHEQFF.